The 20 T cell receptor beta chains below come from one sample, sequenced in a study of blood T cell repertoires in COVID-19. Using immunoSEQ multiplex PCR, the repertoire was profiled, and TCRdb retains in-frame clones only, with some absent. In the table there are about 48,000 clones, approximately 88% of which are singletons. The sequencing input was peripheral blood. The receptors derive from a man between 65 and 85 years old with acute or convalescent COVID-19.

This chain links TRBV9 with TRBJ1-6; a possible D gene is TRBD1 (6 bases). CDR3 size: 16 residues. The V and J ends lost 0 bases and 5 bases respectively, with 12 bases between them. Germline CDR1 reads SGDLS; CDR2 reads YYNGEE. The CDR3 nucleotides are TGTGCCAGCAGCGTAGGTCAGAGACAGGATAATTCACCCCTCCACTTT. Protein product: CASSVGQRQDNSPLHF. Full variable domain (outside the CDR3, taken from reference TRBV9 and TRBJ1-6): DSGVTQTPKHLITATGQRVTLRCSPRSGDLSVYWYQQSLDQGLQFLIQYYNGEERAKGNILERFSAQQFPDLHSELNLSSLELGDSALYFCASSVGQRQDNSPLHFGNGTRLTVT.

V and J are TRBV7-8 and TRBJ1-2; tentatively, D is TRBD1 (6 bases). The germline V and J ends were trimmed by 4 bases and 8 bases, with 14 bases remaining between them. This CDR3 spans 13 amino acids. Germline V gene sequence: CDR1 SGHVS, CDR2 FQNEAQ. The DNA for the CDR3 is TGTGCCAGCAGCTCGGATTACAGGGAGGGCTACACCTTC. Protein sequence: CASSSDYREGYTF.

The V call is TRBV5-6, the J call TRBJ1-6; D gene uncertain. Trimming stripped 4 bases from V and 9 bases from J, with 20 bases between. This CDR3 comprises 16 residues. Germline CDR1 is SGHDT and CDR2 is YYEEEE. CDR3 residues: CASSRDRVAEASPLHF. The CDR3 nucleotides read TGTGCCAGCAGCAGAGACCGGGTAGCGGAAGCTTCACCCCTCCACTTT.

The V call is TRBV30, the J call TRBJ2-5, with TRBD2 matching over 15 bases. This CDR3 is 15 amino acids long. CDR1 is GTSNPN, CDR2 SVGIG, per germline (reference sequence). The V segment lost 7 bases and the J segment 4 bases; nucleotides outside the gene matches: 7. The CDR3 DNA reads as TGTGCCTCGGGACTAGCGGGGGGCTTGGGAGAGACCCAGTACTTC. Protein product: CASGLAGGLGETQYF.

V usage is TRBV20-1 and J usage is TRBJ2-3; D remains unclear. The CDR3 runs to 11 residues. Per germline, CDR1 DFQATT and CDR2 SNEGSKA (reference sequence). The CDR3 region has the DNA TGCAGCAAGCCGGTCGCAGATACGCAGTATTTT. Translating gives CSKPVADTQYF.

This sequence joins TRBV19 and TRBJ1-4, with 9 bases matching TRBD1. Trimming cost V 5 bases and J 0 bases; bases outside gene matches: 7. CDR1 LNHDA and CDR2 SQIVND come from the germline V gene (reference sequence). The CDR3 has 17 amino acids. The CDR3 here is CASSRDRVIATNEKLFF. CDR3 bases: TGTGCCAGTAGTCGGGACAGGGTGATTGCAACTAATGAAAAACTGTTTTTT.

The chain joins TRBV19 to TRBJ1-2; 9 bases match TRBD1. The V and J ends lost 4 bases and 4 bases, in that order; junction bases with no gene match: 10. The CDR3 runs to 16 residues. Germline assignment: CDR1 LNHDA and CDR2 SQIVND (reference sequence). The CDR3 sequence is CASSTPLRDRVYGYTF. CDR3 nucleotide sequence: TGTGCCAGTAGTACACCCCTCCGGGACAGGGTCTATGGCTACACCTTC.

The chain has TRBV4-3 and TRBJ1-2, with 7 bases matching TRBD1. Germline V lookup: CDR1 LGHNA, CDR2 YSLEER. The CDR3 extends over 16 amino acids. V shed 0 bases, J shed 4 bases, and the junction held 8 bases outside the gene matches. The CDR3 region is CASSQDGAGQIYGYTF. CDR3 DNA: TGCGCCAGCAGCCAAGATGGGGCGGGACAGATCTATGGCTACACCTTC.

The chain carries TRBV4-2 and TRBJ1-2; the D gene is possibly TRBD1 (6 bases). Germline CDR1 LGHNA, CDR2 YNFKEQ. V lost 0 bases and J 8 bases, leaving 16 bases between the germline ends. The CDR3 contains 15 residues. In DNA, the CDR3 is TGTGCCAGCAGCCAAGATCCCAGGGGAGACGAGGGCTACACCTTC. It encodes CASSQDPRGDEGYTF.

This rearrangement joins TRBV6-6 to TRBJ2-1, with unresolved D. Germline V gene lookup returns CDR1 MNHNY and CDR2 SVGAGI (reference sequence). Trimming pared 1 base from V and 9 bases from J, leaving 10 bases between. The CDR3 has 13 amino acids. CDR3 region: CASSYFGTGEQFF. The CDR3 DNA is TGTGCCAGCAGTTACTTTGGAACGGGTGAGCAGTTCTTC.

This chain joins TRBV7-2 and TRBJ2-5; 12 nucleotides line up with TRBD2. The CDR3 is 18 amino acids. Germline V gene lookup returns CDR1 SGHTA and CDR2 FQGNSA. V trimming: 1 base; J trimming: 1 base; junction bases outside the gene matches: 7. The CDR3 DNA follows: TGTGCCAGCAGCTTAGTGACTAGCGGGGGTATCGGCCAAGAGACCCAGTACTTC. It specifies CASSLVTSGGIGQETQYF. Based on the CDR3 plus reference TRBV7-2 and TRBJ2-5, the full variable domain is GAGVSQSPSNKVTEKGKDVELRCDPISGHTALYWYRQSLGQGLEFLIYFQGNSAPDKSGLPSDRFSAERTGGSVSTLTIQRTQQEDSAVYLCASSLVTSGGIGQETQYFGPGTRLLVL.

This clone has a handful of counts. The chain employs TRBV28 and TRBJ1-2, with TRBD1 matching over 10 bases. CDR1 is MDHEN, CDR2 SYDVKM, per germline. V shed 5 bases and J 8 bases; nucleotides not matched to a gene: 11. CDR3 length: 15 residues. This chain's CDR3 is CASSITTGGFGGYTF. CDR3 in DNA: TGTGCCAGCAGTATAACGACAGGGGGCTTCGGAGGCTACACCTTC.

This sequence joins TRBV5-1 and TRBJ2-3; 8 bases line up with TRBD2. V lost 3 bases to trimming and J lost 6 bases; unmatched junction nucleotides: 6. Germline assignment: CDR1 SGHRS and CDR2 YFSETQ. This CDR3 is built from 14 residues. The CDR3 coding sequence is TGCGCCAGCAGCTCTAGCGGGCCCGGGGATACGCAGTATTTT. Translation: CASSSSGPGDTQYF.

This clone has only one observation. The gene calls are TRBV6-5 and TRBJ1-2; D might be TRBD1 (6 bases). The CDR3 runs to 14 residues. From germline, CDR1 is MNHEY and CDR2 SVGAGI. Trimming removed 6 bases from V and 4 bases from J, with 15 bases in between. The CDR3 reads CASSPGDILYGYTF. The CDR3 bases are TGTGCCAGCAGCCCCGGGGACATCCTCTATGGCTACACCTTC.

The CDR3: CSVGQGLVYGYTF. Written as DNA, the CDR3 is TGCAGCGTTGGACAGGGGTTGGTCTATGGCTACACCTTC. V gene TRBV29-1 combines with J gene TRBJ1-2, with TRBD1 matching 8 bases. Germline V gene sequence: CDR1 SQVTM, CDR2 ANQGSEA. The ends lost 4 bases at V and 4 bases at J; junction bases unmatched: 5. The CDR3 runs 13 residues.

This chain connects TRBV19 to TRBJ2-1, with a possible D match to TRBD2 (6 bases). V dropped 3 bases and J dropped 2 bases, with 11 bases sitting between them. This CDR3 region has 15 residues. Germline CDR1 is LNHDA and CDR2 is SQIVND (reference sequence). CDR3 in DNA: TGTGCCAGTAGTATTGGGGGGTTCCCCTACAATGAGCAGTTCTTC. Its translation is CASSIGGFPYNEQFF.

The CDR3 protein is CASSLGQGAEKLFF. The CDR3 bases are TGCGCCAGCAGCCTAGGACAGGGCGCTGAAAAACTGTTTTTT. The genes are TRBV5-1 and TRBJ1-4; the match to TRBD1 covers 8 bases. The V gene's germline CDR1 is SGHRS and CDR2 YFSETQ. The CDR3 length is 14 residues. V was clipped by 4 bases and J by 7 bases; unmatched bases: 6.

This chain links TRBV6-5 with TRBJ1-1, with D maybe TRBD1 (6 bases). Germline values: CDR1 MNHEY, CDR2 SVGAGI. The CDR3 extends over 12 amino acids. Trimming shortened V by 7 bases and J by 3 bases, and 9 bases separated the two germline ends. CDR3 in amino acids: CASMGADTEAFF. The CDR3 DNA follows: TGTGCCAGCATGGGGGCGGACACTGAAGCTTTCTTT.

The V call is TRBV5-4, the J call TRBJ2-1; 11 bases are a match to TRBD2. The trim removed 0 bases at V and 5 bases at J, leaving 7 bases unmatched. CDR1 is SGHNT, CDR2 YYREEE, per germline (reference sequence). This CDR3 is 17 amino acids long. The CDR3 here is CASSLDLAGGLDNEQFF. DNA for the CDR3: TGTGCCAGCAGCTTGGACCTAGCGGGGGGCCTCGACAATGAGCAGTTCTTC. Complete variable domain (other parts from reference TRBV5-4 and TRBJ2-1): ETGVTQSPTHLIKTRGQQVTLRCSSQSGHNTVSWYQQALGQGPQFIFQYYREEENGRGNFPPRFSGLQFPNYSSELNVNALELDDSALYLCASSLDLAGGLDNEQFFGPGTRLTVL.

The CDR3 DNA follows: TGTGCCAGCAGCTTAAGAACAGGGGCTGGGGCCAACGTCCTGACTTTC. This sequence encodes CASSLRTGAGANVLTF. The chain employs TRBV7-6 and TRBJ2-6; 7 nucleotides align to TRBD1. V lost 2 bases to trimming and J lost 2 bases; unmatched junction nucleotides: 3. The CDR3 extends over 16 amino acids. Per germline, CDR1 SGHVS and CDR2 FNYEAQ.